The clone carrying this TCR beta chain was seen more than once but under ten times. This sample was taken from a study of blood T cell repertoires in COVID-19. Original handling: Quantification of nucleated cells was approximated via reference gene primer amplification. Repertoires were generated with immunoSEQ multiplex PCR, while TCRdb's copy carries only in-frame clones and drops some. The V and J calls and the clone size are those of that table, but D and trimming were determined from the DNA. The sample includes a few hundred thousand clones, 87% of them seen just once. The CDR3 runs to 14 residues. J gave up 5 bases and V 6 bases, and 4 bases lay outside the gene matches. Germline CDR1 is MDHEN and CDR2 is SYDVKM.

This receptor was taken from a woman aged 25 to 39 who had recovered from COVID-19. The sequencing sample was made of PBMCs or T cells enriched from blood (not recorded which). This chain links TRBV28 with TRBJ2-1; 10 positions match TRBD2. CDR3 nucleotide sequence: TGTGCCAGCAGCGGGACTAGCGAGAACAATGAGCAGTTCTTC. It codes for CASSGTSENNEQFF. Based on the CDR3 plus reference TRBV28 and TRBJ2-1, the full variable domain is DVKVTQSSRYLVKRTGEKVFLECVQDMDHENMFWYRQDPGLGLRLIYFSYDVKMKEKGDIPEGYSVSREKKERFSLILESASTNQTSMYLCASSGTSENNEQFFGPGTRLTVL.